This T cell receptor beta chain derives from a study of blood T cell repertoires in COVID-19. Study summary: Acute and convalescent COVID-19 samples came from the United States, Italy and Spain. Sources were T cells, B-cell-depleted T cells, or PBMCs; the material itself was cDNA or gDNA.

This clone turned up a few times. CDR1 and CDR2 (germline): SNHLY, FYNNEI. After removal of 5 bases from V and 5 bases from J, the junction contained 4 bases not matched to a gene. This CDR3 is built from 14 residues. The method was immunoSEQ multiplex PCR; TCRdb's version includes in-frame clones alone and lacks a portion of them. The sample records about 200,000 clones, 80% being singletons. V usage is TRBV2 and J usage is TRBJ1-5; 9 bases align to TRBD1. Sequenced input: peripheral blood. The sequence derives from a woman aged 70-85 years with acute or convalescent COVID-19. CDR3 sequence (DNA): TGTGCCAGCAGTCGACAGGGGGAACATCAGCCCCAGCATTTT. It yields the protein CASSRQGEHQPQHF.